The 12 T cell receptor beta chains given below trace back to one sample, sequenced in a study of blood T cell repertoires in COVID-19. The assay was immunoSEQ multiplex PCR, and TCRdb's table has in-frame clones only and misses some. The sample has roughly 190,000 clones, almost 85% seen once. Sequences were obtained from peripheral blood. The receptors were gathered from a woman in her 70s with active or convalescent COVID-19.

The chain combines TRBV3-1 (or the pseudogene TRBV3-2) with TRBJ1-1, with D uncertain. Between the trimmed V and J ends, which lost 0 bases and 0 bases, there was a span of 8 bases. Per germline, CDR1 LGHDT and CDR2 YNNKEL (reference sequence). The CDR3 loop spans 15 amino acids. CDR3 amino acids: CASSQELRLNTEAFF. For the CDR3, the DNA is TGTGCCAGCAGCCAAGAGCTGCGGCTGAACACTGAAGCTTTCTTT.

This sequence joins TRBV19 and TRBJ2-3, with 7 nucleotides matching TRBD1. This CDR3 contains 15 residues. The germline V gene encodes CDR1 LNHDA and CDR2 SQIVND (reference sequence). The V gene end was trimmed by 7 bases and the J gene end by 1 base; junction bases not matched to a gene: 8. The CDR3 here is CASNDRTGGTDTQYF. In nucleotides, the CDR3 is TGTGCCAGTAACGATCGGACAGGAGGCACAGATACGCAGTATTTT.

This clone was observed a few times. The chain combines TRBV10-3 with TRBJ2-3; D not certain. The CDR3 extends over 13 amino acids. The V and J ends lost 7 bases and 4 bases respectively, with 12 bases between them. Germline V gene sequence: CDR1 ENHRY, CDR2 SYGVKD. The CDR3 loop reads CAIKHSSADTQYF. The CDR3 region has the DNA TGTGCCATCAAACACAGCTCAGCAGATACGCAGTATTTT.

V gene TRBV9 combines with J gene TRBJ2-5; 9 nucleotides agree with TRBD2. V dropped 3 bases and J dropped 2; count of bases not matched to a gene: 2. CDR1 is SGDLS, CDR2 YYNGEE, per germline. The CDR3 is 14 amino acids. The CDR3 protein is CASSGSGSQETQYF. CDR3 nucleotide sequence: TGTGCCAGCAGCGGTAGCGGGAGTCAAGAGACCCAGTACTTC.

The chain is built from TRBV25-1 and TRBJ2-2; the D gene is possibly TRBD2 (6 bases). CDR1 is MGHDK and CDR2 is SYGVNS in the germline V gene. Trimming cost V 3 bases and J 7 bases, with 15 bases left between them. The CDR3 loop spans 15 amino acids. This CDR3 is CASSEGKRAGGELFF. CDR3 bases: TGTGCCAGCAGTGAGGGGAAGCGGGCGGGCGGGGAGCTGTTTTTT.

The CDR3 DNA is TGCGCCAGCAGCTTCTCGGTAGCAACCACAGATACGCAGTATTTT. It codes for CASSFSVATTDTQYF. The chain couples TRBV5-1 to TRBJ2-3; D not resolved. This CDR3 comprises 15 residues. With 2 bases removed from V and 2 bases from J, the gap between germline ends came to 12 bases. The germline CDR1 and CDR2 sequences are SGHRS and YFSETQ.

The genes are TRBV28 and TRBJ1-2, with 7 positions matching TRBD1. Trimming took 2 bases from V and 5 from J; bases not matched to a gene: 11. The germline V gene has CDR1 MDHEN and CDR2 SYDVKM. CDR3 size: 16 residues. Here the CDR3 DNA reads TGTGCCAGCAGTTTAGGGACAGCAGGGGACTTTTATGGCTACACCTTC. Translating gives CASSLGTAGDFYGYTF.

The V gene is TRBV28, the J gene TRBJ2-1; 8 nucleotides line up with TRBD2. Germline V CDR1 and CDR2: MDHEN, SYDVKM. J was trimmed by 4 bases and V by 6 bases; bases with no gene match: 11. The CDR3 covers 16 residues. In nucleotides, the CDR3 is TGTGCCAGCAGCCCCCCGACTAGCGCGAATTACAATGAGCAGTTCTTC. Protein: CASSPPTSANYNEQFF.

The CDR3 coding sequence is TGCAGTGCTAGTTATCCGGGACAGGGCCTCATGAACACTGAAGCTTTCTTT. Amino acid sequence: CSASYPGQGLMNTEAFF. The rearrangement links TRBV20-1 to TRBJ1-1, with TRBD1 matching over 9 bases. This CDR3 has 17 residues. The V gene end was trimmed by 3 bases and the J gene end by 0 bases; junction bases not matched to a gene: 11. Germline CDR1 is DFQATT and CDR2 is SNEGSKA (reference sequence).

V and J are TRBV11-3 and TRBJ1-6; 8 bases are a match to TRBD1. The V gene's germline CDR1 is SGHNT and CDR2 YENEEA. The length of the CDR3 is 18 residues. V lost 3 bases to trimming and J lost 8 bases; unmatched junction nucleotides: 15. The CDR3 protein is CASSLETGAPVSHSPLHF. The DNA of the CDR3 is TGTGCCAGCAGCTTGGAGACAGGGGCGCCTGTTTCTCATTCACCCCTCCACTTT.

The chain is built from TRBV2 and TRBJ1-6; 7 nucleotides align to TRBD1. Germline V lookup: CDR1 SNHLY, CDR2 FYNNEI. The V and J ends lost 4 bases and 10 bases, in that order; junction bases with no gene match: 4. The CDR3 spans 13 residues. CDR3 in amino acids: CASSVNRGSPLHF. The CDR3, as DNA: TGTGCCAGCAGTGTAAACAGGGGCTCACCCCTCCACTTT.

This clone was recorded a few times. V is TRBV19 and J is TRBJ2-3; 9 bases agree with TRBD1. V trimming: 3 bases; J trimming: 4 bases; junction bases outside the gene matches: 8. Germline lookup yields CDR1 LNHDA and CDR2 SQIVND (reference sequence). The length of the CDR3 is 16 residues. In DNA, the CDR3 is TGTGCCAGTAGTATGGGGCCTCGACAGGGGGCAGATACGCAGTATTTT. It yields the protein CASSMGPRQGADTQYF.